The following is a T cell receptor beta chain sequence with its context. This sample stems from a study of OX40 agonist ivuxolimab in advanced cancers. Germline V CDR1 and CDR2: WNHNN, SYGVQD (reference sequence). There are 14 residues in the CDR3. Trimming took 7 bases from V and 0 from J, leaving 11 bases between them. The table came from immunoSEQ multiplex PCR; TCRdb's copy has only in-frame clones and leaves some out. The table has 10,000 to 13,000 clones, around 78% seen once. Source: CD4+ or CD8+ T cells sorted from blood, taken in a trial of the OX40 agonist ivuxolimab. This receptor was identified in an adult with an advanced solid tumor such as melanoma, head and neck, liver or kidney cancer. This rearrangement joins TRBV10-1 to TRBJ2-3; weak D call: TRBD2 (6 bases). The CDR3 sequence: CASIRGVSTDTQYF. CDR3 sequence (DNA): TGCGCCAGCATTCGCGGGGTTAGCACAGATACGCAGTATTTT.